The source of this TCR beta chain is a study of T cells in Graves' hyperthyroidism and ophthalmopathy. CDR1 and CDR2 (germline): LGHNT, FRNRAP. The CDR3 contains 16 residues. The trim removed 10 bases at V and 0 bases at J, leaving 12 bases unmatched. What was amplified from RNA transcripts were TCR beta CDR3 regions. HTBI primers drove first-round RT-PCR of the TCR CDR3. TCRdb itself ran the multiplex PCR reads through MiXCR, one entry per CDR3 protein. The profile shows about 770,000 distinct CDR3 sequences, 18% of them singletons. Diagnosis of hyperthyroidism was new in patients aged 18 to 65, and its duration was under 2 months. The PBMCs were sourced from fresh peripheral blood (approximately 9.6 ml).

V usage is TRBV12-5 and J usage is TRBJ2-3; TRBD2 aligns across 8 bases. The sample taken for sequencing was blood. This TCR came from a woman between 50 and 59 years old with Graves' hyperthyroidism that later progressed to Graves' ophthalmopathy. Here the CDR3 DNA reads TGTGCTACCGGGACTAGAGAGGACCTTAGCACAGATACGCAGTATTTT. It specifies CATGTREDLSTDTQYF.